The clone carrying this T cell receptor (beta chain) was counted a single time. Antigen specificity is unknown. Each unsorted sample relied on roughly 82 million PBMCs as its source of genomic DNA. These data come from a study of shared clonotypes between healthy human individuals. General study points: Depth of sequencing was expected to influence donor clonotype sharing. Only blood samples were collected, and tissue repertoires likely differ.

Produced via immunoSEQ multiplex PCR; TCRdb's table is partial and in-frame only. Seen here are 400,000 to 500,000 clones, 76% observed once, and the top ten hold about an eighth. This clonotype originated in a woman aged 40 to 55 in good health. Some clones in this sample may be carry-over from other donors' samples. The sample consisted of PBMCs.

CDR3 nucleotide sequence: TGTGCCTGGAGTGTAGGACCAGCAACGGCTGAAGCTTTCTTT. It codes for CAWSVGPATAEAFF. J is TRBJ1-1 and V is TRBV30; D remains unclear. There are 14 residues in the CDR3. V was clipped by 0 bases and J by 6 bases, with 14 bases between them. CDR1 and CDR2 from the germline V gene are GTSNPN and SVGIG (reference sequence).